This T cell receptor (beta chain) derives from a study of blood T cell repertoires in COVID-19. The repertoire was sequenced with immunoSEQ multiplex PCR; TCRdb's copy has only in-frame clones and lacks some. In the table there are 70,000 to 95,000 clones, about 88% of which are singletons. The sample holds one count of this clone. Germline V gene sequence: CDR1 SQVTM, CDR2 ANQGSEA. V lost 0 bases and J 4 bases, leaving 14 bases between the germline ends. The CDR3 totals 15 residues. This chain links TRBV29-1 with TRBJ2-3; no clear D gene. Sequenced material: peripheral blood. The clonotype originates from a woman aged 80 or older with active COVID-19. CDR3 sequence reads: CSVEDLRLAPDTQYF. DNA for the CDR3: TGCAGCGTTGAAGATCTGAGACTGGCCCCAGATACGCAGTATTTT.